These T cell receptor beta chains were read from a single sample in a study of T cell responses to AZD1222 COVID-19 vaccine. TCRdb's table, derived via immunoSEQ multiplex PCR, lists solely in-frame clones and lacks some. The sample records about 74,000 clones, 86% being singletons. Sequenced here: peripheral blood, sampled on day 0 of AZD1222 vaccination. All receptors come from an adult in good health. Each CDR3 is given with its conserved first and last residue.

V gene	J gene	CDR3 protein
TRBV5-8	TRBJ1-1	CASTRTANTEAFF
TRBV9	TRBJ2-1	CASSVVSVGYHNPSYNEQFF
TRBV6-1	TRBJ2-3	CASSEGYRDADTQYF
TRBV3-1/TRBV3-2	TRBJ2-3	CASSQDLAGVGDTQYF
TRBV19	TRBJ2-3	CASRKPGLAGGTDTQYF
TRBV5-5	TRBJ2-7	CASSGGLAGGPAEQYF
TRBV30	TRBJ1-6	CAWSVPGTGGSPLHF
TRBV30	TRBJ2-7	CAWTPGYGDEQYF
TRBV2	TRBJ2-1	CASSEQRGDYNEQFF
TRBV2	TRBJ1-6	CASSASAGSNSPLHF
TRBV10-3	TRBJ2-7	CAISSSYEQYF
TRBV20-1	TRBJ2-1	CSAVSYNEQFF
TRBV19	TRBJ1-2	CASSGPGAPGYTF
TRBV19	TRBJ1-2	CASSEESINYGYTF
TRBV6-4	TRBJ1-6	CASSEAGVGSPLHF
TRBV6-6	TRBJ1-4	CASRNGEKLFF
TRBV30	TRBJ1-6	CAWSPGGGGALHF
TRBV3-1/TRBV3-2	TRBJ1-5	CASSFAGRNQPQHF
TRBV12-3/TRBV12-4	TRBJ1-1	CASTRQGEAFF
TRBV7-9	TRBJ1-6	CASSLQRENSPLHF
TRBV29-1	TRBJ2-5	CSVEEQRLAGETQYF
TRBV7-2	TRBJ2-7	CASSSSSGGRYEQYF
TRBV12-5	TRBJ2-3	CASGLNRDGVASTDTQYF
TRBV10-3	TRBJ2-2	CAIRPGGWAGELFF
TRBV19	TRBJ2-1	CATYQRGRNEQFF
TRBV6-5	TRBJ2-7	CASSWTSGSTYEQYF
TRBV5-1	TRBJ1-4	CASRPGQIYEKLFF
TRBV4-2	TRBJ2-7	CASSQETSVAYEQYF
TRBV7-9	TRBJ2-7	CASSLVGNSYEQYF
TRBV30	TRBJ1-5	CAWSPRGYQPQHF
TRBV18	TRBJ1-2	CASHPGQQNYGYTF
TRBV5-6	TRBJ2-2	CASSAGLAGVTGELFF
TRBV2	TRBJ1-1	CASTPGHDNTEAFF
TRBV4-2	TRBJ2-3	CASSQESGGATDTQYF
TRBV30	TRBJ1-3	CAWGTAGNTIYF
TRBV29-1	TRBJ2-1	CSVVGGGASYNEQFF
TRBV6-5	TRBJ2-1	CASSRTASSYNEQFF
TRBV11-2	TRBJ1-1	CASSLGHLNTEAFF